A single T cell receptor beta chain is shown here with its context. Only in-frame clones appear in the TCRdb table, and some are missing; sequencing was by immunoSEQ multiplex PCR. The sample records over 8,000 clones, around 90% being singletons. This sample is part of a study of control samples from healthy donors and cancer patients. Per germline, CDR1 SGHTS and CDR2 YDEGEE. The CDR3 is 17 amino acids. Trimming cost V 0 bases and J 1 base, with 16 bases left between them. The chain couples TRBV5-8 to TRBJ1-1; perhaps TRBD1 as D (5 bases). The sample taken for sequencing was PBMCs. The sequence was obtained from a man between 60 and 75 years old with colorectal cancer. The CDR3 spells CASSLDFGGRWNTEAFF. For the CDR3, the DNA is TGTGCCAGCAGCTTGGATTTCGGGGGTAGGTGGAACACTGAAGCTTTCTTT.